The 27 T cell receptor beta chains listed next were all sequenced from one sample in a study of PD-1 blockade in classical Hodgkin lymphoma. Time point meaning: cycle 4 day 1 (C4D1), after more than 5 weeks of nivolumab. Every patient experienced relapse after autologous stem cell transplantation, and brentuximab vedotin exposure varied. This table comes from immunoSEQ multiplex PCR, and its TCRdb copy is limited to in-frame clones, with some not included. The table records under 45,000 clones, around 69% of them present only once. This material consisted of peripheral blood mononuclear cells (PBMCs), taken before the fourth cycle of nivolumab. The receptors here all came from a human donor with classical Hodgkin lymphoma.

A few counts support this clone. V is TRBV21-1 and J is TRBJ2-1; the table's D call TRBD1 went unverified against the DNA. TRBV21-1 is marked as a pseudogene. This CDR3 has 15 residues. CDR3 sequence reads: CASSLFGQRQNEQFF. DNA of the CDR3: TGTGCCAGCAGCCTTTTTGGACAGCGCCAAAATGAGCAGTTCTTC.

The rearrangement joins TRBV7-9 to TRBJ1-3; D unresolved. The germline CDR1 and CDR2 sequences are SEHNR and FQNEAQ (reference sequence). There are 16 residues in the CDR3. Trimming removed 0 bases at V and 0 bases at J, with 9 bases between. CDR3 bases: TGTGCCAGCAGCTTAGCTCCCGGGGACTCTGGAAACACCATATATTTT. Translated: CASSLAPGDSGNTIYF.

The chain combines TRBV27 with TRBJ1-2; 9 nucleotides line up with TRBD1. The CDR3 sequence is 15 residues long. V shed 5 bases and J 5 bases; nucleotides not matched to a gene: 9. The V gene's germline CDR1 is MNHEY and CDR2 SMNVEV (reference sequence). The CDR3 nucleotides read TGTGCCAGCAGTCCCGGGACAGGGACTCCGTATGGCTACACCTTC. Translating gives CASSPGTGTPYGYTF.

This rearrangement joins TRBV4-3 to TRBJ2-2; 15 nucleotides line up with TRBD2. There are 21 residues in the CDR3. V lost 0 bases and J lost 0; bases outside the gene matches: 8. The germline gives CDR1 LGHNA, CDR2 YSLEER. CDR3 DNA: TGCGCCAGCAGCCAAGACGGACTAGCGGGGGGGCCAAGGGCGAACACCGGGGAGCTGTTTTTT. Amino acids: CASSQDGLAGGPRANTGELFF.

The chain combines TRBV6-5 with TRBJ1-2, with TRBD1 identical over 8 bases. Germline CDR1 and CDR2: MNHEY and SVGAGI. J was trimmed by 6 bases and V by 0 bases; bases with no gene match: 6. CDR3 length equals 15 residues. DNA for the CDR3: TGTGCCAGCAGTTACTCGCGGACAGGGCTAGATGGCTACACCTTC. It specifies CASSYSRTGLDGYTF.

This sequence joins TRBV4-1 and TRBJ1-3; no definite D call. Per germline, CDR1 MGHRA and CDR2 YSYEKL. The CDR3 runs 13 residues. Trimming removed 5 bases from V and 4 bases from J, with 9 bases in between. In DNA form, the CDR3 reads TGCGCCAGCAGCTCGAGCGCCGGAAACACCATATATTTT. This codes for CASSSSAGNTIYF.

The V gene is TRBV2, the J gene TRBJ1-5, with D perhaps matching TRBD1 (5 bases). CDR3 size: 13 residues. Looked up from germline, CDR1 is SNHLY and CDR2 is FYNNEI. V lost 11 bases and J lost 0, with 11 bases in between. CDR3 sequence: CAGQQDSNQPQHF. CDR3 coding DNA: TGTGCCGGACAACAGGATAGCAATCAGCCCCAGCATTTT.

The rearrangement joins TRBV6-6 to TRBJ1-1; the D is unclear. V dropped 2 bases and J dropped 1 base, with 8 bases sitting between them. This CDR3 comprises 14 residues. The germline V gene has CDR1 MNHNY and CDR2 SVGAGI (reference sequence). The CDR3 coding sequence is TGTGCCAGCAGTTACACGACGGAGAACACTGAAGCTTTCTTT. Its translation is CASSYTTENTEAFF.

The chain employs TRBV27 and TRBJ2-1; a weak D match, TRBD2 (6 bases). With 8 bases removed from V and 4 bases from J, the gap between germline ends came to 12 bases. The CDR3 has 13 residues. Germline loops: CDR1 MNHEY, CDR2 SMNVEV (reference sequence). DNA of the CDR3: TGTGCCAGCGGGGATAGCGGTTACAATGAGCAGTTCTTC. It is translated as CASGDSGYNEQFF.

This clone was picked up a small number of times. The V and J genes are TRBV30 and TRBJ1-1, with D uncertain. The CDR3 length is 12 residues. The V gene's germline CDR1 is GTSNPN and CDR2 SVGIG (reference sequence). Trimming took off 0 bases at V and 6 bases at J, with 8 bases between the two ends. CDR3 DNA: TGTGCCTGGAGTGTTGGGTCGGCTGAAGCTTTCTTT. Encoded protein: CAWSVGSAEAFF.

The chain uses TRBV18 and TRBJ1-2; TRBD1 aligns across 12 bases. Germline CDR1 KGHSH, CDR2 LQKENI. V lost 4 bases to trimming and J lost 8 bases; unmatched junction nucleotides: 5. The CDR3 length is 14 residues. The CDR3 DNA is TGTGCCAGCTCACTCGGGACAGGGGGCGAAGGCTACACCTTC. Translation: CASSLGTGGEGYTF.

The rearrangement links TRBV15 to TRBJ2-7; 9 bases match TRBD1. J was trimmed by 4 bases and V by 4 bases; bases with no gene match: 5. CDR1 LNHNV and CDR2 YYDKDF come from the germline V gene (reference sequence). The length of the CDR3 is 14 residues. The CDR3 region is CATSKDRGAYEQYF. In nucleotides, the CDR3 is TGTGCCACCAGCAAGGACAGGGGTGCTTACGAGCAGTACTTC.

The V and J genes are TRBV27 and TRBJ1-2; the D is unclear. V shed 6 bases and J shed 0 bases, with 17 bases lying between them. In germline, CDR1 is MNHEY, CDR2 SMNVEV (reference sequence). The CDR3 spans 16 residues. The CDR3 region is CASSPLSAEANYGYTF. DNA of the CDR3: TGTGCCAGCAGCCCCCTATCGGCGGAAGCTAACTATGGCTACACCTTC.

The rearrangement joins TRBV30 to TRBJ2-3; TRBD2 matches 12 bases. This CDR3 spans 17 amino acids. J gave up 2 bases and V 2 bases, and 8 bases lay outside the gene matches. Germline values: CDR1 GTSNPN, CDR2 SVGIG (reference sequence). Here the CDR3 reads CAWSSSTSGGYTDTQYF. The DNA for the CDR3 is TGTGCCTGGAGTTCTTCGACTAGCGGGGGATACACAGATACGCAGTATTTT.

V and J are TRBV21-1 and TRBJ2-7; no DNA check was done on the table's D call, TRBD2. TRBV21-1 is a listed pseudogene. The CDR3 length is 15 residues. Written as DNA, the CDR3 is TGTGCCAGCAGCCCCCGGGAGGGTTTCCACTACGAGCAGTACTTC. Residues: CASSPREGFHYEQYF.

Sample share makes this clone medium-sized. The chain carries TRBV27 and TRBJ2-1, with 9 bases that match TRBD1. This CDR3 comprises 13 residues. J gave up 10 bases and V 5 bases, and 6 bases lay outside the gene matches. CDR1 MNHEY and CDR2 SMNVEV come from the germline V gene (reference sequence). The CDR3 region has the DNA TGTGCCAGCAGTACGGGACAGGGTTGGGAGCAGTTCTTC. Amino acids: CASSTGQGWEQFF.

This sequence joins TRBV10-3 and TRBJ2-5; 10 bases map to TRBD2. Per germline, CDR1 ENHRY and CDR2 SYGVKD. The CDR3 spans 17 residues. Unmatched junction bases numbered 6, after V lost 0 bases and J lost 2 bases. The CDR3 loop is CAISESGLAGEQETQYF. The CDR3 bases are TGTGCCATCAGTGAGTCGGGGCTAGCGGGGGAACAAGAGACCCAGTACTTC.

The genes are TRBV6-6 and TRBJ1-1, with D unresolved. CDR1 is MNHNY and CDR2 is SVGAGI in the germline V gene (reference sequence). The ends were cut back, 7 bases at V and 0 bases at J, with 18 bases in the middle. The CDR3 length is 16 residues. The CDR3 DNA follows: TGTGCCAGCACCCCCCACCTGCAAGGGATGAACACTGAAGCTTTCTTT. It is translated as CASTPHLQGMNTEAFF.

The V and J genes are TRBV6-5 and TRBJ2-7; D not resolved. This CDR3 comprises 11 residues. Trimming removed 3 bases at V and 4 bases at J, with 4 bases between. Germline V gene data show CDR1 as MNHEY and CDR2 as SVGAGI. CDR3 sequence reads: CASSYQYEQYF. In DNA, the CDR3 is TGTGCCAGCAGTTATCAATACGAGCAGTACTTC.

CDR3 amino acids: CASSQAPRGGLTYEQYF. The DNA for the CDR3 is TGTGCCAGCAGCCAAGCCCCGCGCGGGGGACTCACCTACGAGCAGTACTTC. This chain joins TRBV14 and TRBJ2-7, with 7 bases lining up with TRBD2. With 1 base clipped from V and 2 bases from J, the junction kept 11 bases outside the gene matches. Germline V gene lookup returns CDR1 SGHDN and CDR2 FVKESK. The CDR3 runs to 17 residues.

The genes are TRBV19 and TRBJ2-1; a possible D gene is TRBD2 (6 bases). The CDR3 is 15 amino acids. Per germline, CDR1 LNHDA and CDR2 SQIVND (reference sequence). Trimming left V 5 bases short and J 0 bases short, with 11 bases between. CDR3 bases: TGTGCCAGTAGTCTGGAGGGTAGCTCCTACAATGAGCAGTTCTTC. Amino acids: CASSLEGSSYNEQFF.

The chain combines TRBV7-2 with TRBJ2-7; D is unclear. The CDR3 totals 14 residues. V was clipped by 5 bases and J by 0 bases, with 11 bases between them. The germline V gene has CDR1 SGHTA and CDR2 FQGNSA. For the CDR3, the DNA is TGTGCCAGCAGCCCCGGGTCCTCCTCCTACGAGCAGTACTTC. This gives the protein CASSPGSSSYEQYF.

Written as DNA, the CDR3 is TGTGCCAGCAGACCTCAGGGGGCGACTGAAGCTTTCTTT. It specifies CASRPQGATEAFF. The rearrangement joins TRBV7-6 to TRBJ1-1; TRBD1 matches at 8 bases. This CDR3 region has 13 residues. J was trimmed by 5 bases and V by 6 bases; bases with no gene match: 5. CDR1 and CDR2 from the germline V gene are SGHVS and FNYEAQ.

The chain is built from TRBV19 and TRBJ1-4; D not certain. Germline V gene data show CDR1 as LNHDA and CDR2 as SQIVND (reference sequence). Trimming removed 4 bases at V and 3 bases at J, with 12 bases between. CDR3 size: 15 residues. As DNA, the CDR3 is TGTGCCAGTAGTAAAGACGGCAATTCTAATGAAAAACTGTTTTTT. Its protein is CASSKDGNSNEKLFF.

This chain joins TRBV6-1 and TRBJ2-1, with D uncertain. Deletions cut 6 bases from V and 5 bases from J, with 11 bases between. The CDR3 is made up of 13 amino acids. Germline V gene lookup returns CDR1 MNHNS and CDR2 SASEGT. CDR3 nucleotide sequence: TGTGCCAGCAGAGTTTCAGGTAACAATGAGCAGTTCTTC. Encoded protein: CASRVSGNNEQFF.

The chain recombines TRBV10-2 with TRBJ2-7; TRBD1 aligns across 11 bases. With V trimmed by 6 bases and J by 4 bases, 5 bases remained unmatched. Germline CDR1 reads WSHSY; CDR2 reads SAAADI. The CDR3 loop spans 14 amino acids. The CDR3 is CASRKGQGGYEQYF. The CDR3 DNA follows: TGCGCCAGCAGGAAGGGACAGGGGGGATACGAGCAGTACTTC.

The genes are TRBV2 and TRBJ2-3; D gene uncertain. V lost 8 bases, J lost 4 bases, and 16 bases lay in between. This CDR3 has 14 residues. From germline, CDR1 is SNHLY and CDR2 FYNNEI. For the CDR3, the DNA is TGTGCCAGCTTTCACCGGCCGGGTCCAGATACGCAGTATTTT. Its protein is CASFHRPGPDTQYF.